A single sample is the source of the 25 T cell receptor beta chains below, sequenced in a study of T cell repertoires in cytomegalovirus infection. These receptors have no known antigen. TCRdb used MiXCR to reprocess the reads, holding one entry per CDR3 protein. This table has about 770,000 distinct CDR3 sequences, under 35% appearing once. Sequencing was performed on cultured CD8+ T cells from PBMCs, taken from culture after CMV antigen stimulation. These receptors all stem from a human donor in good health (CMV status not recorded). Some clones in this sample may be carry-over from other donors' samples.

The V call is TRBV7-6, the J call TRBJ2-4; tentative D call: TRBD1 (5 bases). The CDR3 length is 14 residues. Trimming cost V 1 base and J 11 bases, with 15 bases left between them. CDR1 and CDR2 from the germline V gene are SGHVS and FNYEAQ. The CDR3, as DNA: TGTGCCAGCAGCTTAGGCCCCAGGGCCGCCTTTCAGTACTTC. This encodes CASSLGPRAAFQYF.

This rearrangement joins TRBV7-9 to TRBJ2-1; D remains ambiguous. CDR3 length: 15 residues. V was cut by 1 base and J by 8 bases, with 15 bases left in between. Germline CDR1 is SEHNR and CDR2 is FQNEAQ (reference sequence). CDR3 residues: CASSLGRLYDDEQFF. CDR3 DNA: TGTGCCAGCAGCTTAGGCAGGTTATACGACGATGAGCAGTTCTTC.

This clonotype was seen only a few times. The genes are TRBV19 and TRBJ2-2; D remains ambiguous. Germline loops: CDR1 LNHDA, CDR2 SQIVND (reference sequence). This CDR3 is 13 amino acids long. V was cut by 3 bases and J by 5 bases, with 7 bases left in between. The CDR3 reads CASSMMGTGELFF. CDR3 sequence (DNA): TGTGCCAGTAGTATGATGGGTACCGGGGAGCTGTTTTTT. The complete variable domain, with remaining parts taken from reference TRBV19 and TRBJ2-2, reads DGGITQSPKYLFRKEGQNVTLSCEQNLNHDAMYWYRQDPGQGLRLIYYSQIVNDFQKGDIAEGYSVSREKKESFPLTVTSAQKNPTAFYLCASSMMGTGELFFGEGSRLTVL.

This clonotype turned up a few times. The chain employs TRBV4-3 and TRBJ1-1; no firm D call. Trimming stripped 0 bases from V and 2 bases from J, with 16 bases between. The CDR3 is made up of 17 amino acids. Germline V gene sequence: CDR1 LGHNA, CDR2 YSLEER. DNA of the CDR3: TGCGCCAGCAGCCAAGATGCCCCCAAGGCGGGAAACACTGAAGCTTTCTTT. Its translation is CASSQDAPKAGNTEAFF.

Remarks on this clonotype: This may arise from a read error, as a much more abundant clone is one base away. The gene calls are TRBV7-2 and TRBJ1-2, with D possibly TRBD1 on 6 matching bases. Germline V gives CDR1 SGHTA, CDR2 FQGNSA. The V and J ends lost 5 bases and 3 bases respectively, with 10 bases between them. The CDR3 has 13 residues. The CDR3 here is CASSHREDYGYTF. CDR3 nucleotides: TGTGCCAGCAGCCACAGGGAGGACTATGGCTACACCTTC.

This rearrangement joins TRBV9 to TRBJ2-1; TRBD1 agrees at 9 bases. Germline assignment: CDR1 SGDLS and CDR2 YYNGEE. The CDR3 totals 16 residues. Losses at the gene ends were 2 bases for V and 2 bases for J; bases not matched to a gene: 5. CDR3 in amino acids: CASSVSGTGTYNEQFF. The DNA of the CDR3 is TGTGCCAGCAGCGTCTCCGGGACAGGGACCTACAATGAGCAGTTCTTC.

The gene calls are TRBV20-1 and TRBJ1-6, with 9 bases lining up with TRBD1. This CDR3 spans 16 amino acids. J gave up 4 bases and V 4 bases, and 8 bases lay outside the gene matches. Germline CDR1 reads DFQATT; CDR2 reads SNEGSKA (reference sequence). The CDR3 reads CSAMGGTGPYNSPLHF. As DNA, the CDR3 is TGCAGTGCTATGGGGGGGACAGGGCCATATAATTCACCCCTCCACTTT.

This clonotype was detected ten times or more. The CDR3 reads CASSMTGETYEQYF. The CDR3 coding sequence is TGTGCCAGCAGCATGACAGGGGAGACCTACGAGCAGTACTTC. This sequence joins TRBV7-6 and TRBJ2-7, with TRBD1 identical over 8 bases. Germline lookup yields CDR1 SGHVS and CDR2 FNYEAQ. The CDR3 contains 14 residues. V gave up 5 bases and J gave up 2 bases; unmatched junction bases: 5.

V usage is TRBV29-1 and J usage is TRBJ1-1; maybe TRBD1 (6 bases). Germline V gene lookup returns CDR1 SQVTM and CDR2 ANQGSEA. The length of the CDR3 is 14 residues. Deletions cut 4 bases from V and 1 base from J, with 13 bases between. As DNA, the CDR3 is TGCAGCGTTGGGGGAATGACAGGGAACACTGAAGCTTTCTTT. It yields the protein CSVGGMTGNTEAFF. Together with reference TRBV29-1 and TRBJ1-1, the CDR3 gives the full variable domain: SAVISQKPSRDICQRGTSLTIQCQVDSQVTMMFWYRQQPGQSLTLIATANQGSEATYESGFVIDKFPISRPNLTFSTLTVSNMSPEDSSIYLCSVGGMTGNTEAFFGQGTRLTVV.

There are a few counts of this clonotype. The gene calls are TRBV6-5 and TRBJ1-1; no definite D call. The CDR3 has 13 amino acids. The V and J ends lost 5 bases and 5 bases respectively, with 12 bases between them. The germline V gene has CDR1 MNHEY and CDR2 SVGAGI. The CDR3 here is CASSAPGGTEAFF. CDR3 sequence (DNA): TGTGCCAGCAGTGCCCCAGGTGGTACTGAAGCTTTCTTT.

This clonotype was observed many times. The V call is TRBV7-9, the J call TRBJ2-1, with D possibly being TRBD2 (5 bases). CDR3 length: 17 amino acids. Trimming shortened V by 5 bases and J by 5 bases, and 22 bases separated the two germline ends. The germline CDR1 and CDR2 sequences are SEHNR and FQNEAQ (reference sequence). The CDR3 here is CASSPPRALLGDNEQFF. CDR3 coding DNA: TGTGCCAGCAGCCCCCCTAGAGCCCTCCTCGGGGACAATGAGCAGTTCTTC.

The gene calls are TRBV12-3 or TRBV12-4 and TRBJ1-1; the D gene is possibly TRBD1 (6 bases). Trimming took off 6 bases at V and 1 base at J, with 12 bases between the two ends. The CDR3 runs to 14 residues. The CDR3: CASRKWGANTEAFF. The CDR3 coding sequence is TGTGCCAGCAGGAAATGGGGGGCGAACACTGAAGCTTTCTTT.

V and J are TRBV27 and TRBJ1-2; D perhaps matches TRBD1 (5 bases). The CDR3 has 17 residues. The V and J ends lost 0 bases and 3 bases respectively, with 17 bases between them. Germline V CDR1 and CDR2: MNHEY, SMNVEV (reference sequence). Here the CDR3 reads CASSLSVAGGAYYGYTF. The CDR3 nucleotides read TGTGCCAGCAGTTTATCGGTCGCGGGCGGGGCGTACTATGGCTACACCTTC.

This clonotype was seen only a few times. V is TRBV27 and J is TRBJ1-2, with a tentative D call TRBD1 (5 bases). Germline-derived CDR1 and CDR2 are MNHEY and SMNVEV (reference sequence). Trimming pared 6 bases from V and 6 bases from J, leaving 17 bases between. The CDR3 runs to 14 residues. The CDR3 loop reads CASRSRVFQDGYTF. CDR3 DNA sequence: TGTGCCAGCAGAAGCAGGGTTTTTCAGGATGGCTACACCTTC.

Comment on this clonotype: A much larger clonotype is one base distant, so this may be a read error. V gene TRBV9 combines with J gene TRBJ1-1; the D is unclear. The germline V and J ends were trimmed by 4 bases and 4 bases, with 8 bases remaining between them. The CDR3 spans 12 residues. Germline V CDR1 and CDR2: SGDLS, YYNGEE. The CDR3 nucleotides read TGTGCCAGCAGCCCCCAGAGCACTGAAGCTTTCTTT. Translating it yields CASSPQSTEAFF.

This rearrangement joins TRBV29-1 to TRBJ2-7, with D tentatively TRBD2 (6 bases). Germline V gene sequence: CDR1 SQVTM, CDR2 ANQGSEA. The V gene lost 3 bases and the J gene lost 5 bases, with 14 bases spanning the gap. The CDR3 spans 13 residues. The CDR3 spells CSVEGGRDHEQYF. CDR3 nucleotide sequence: TGCAGCGTTGAGGGAGGCAGGGACCACGAGCAGTACTTC.

This sequence joins TRBV6-5 and TRBJ1-1, with no clear D. Germline V gene sequence: CDR1 MNHEY, CDR2 SVGAGI. The V end lost 3 bases, the J end lost 8 bases, and 10 bases lay between the germline ends. The CDR3 covers 12 residues. The CDR3 nucleotides read TGTGCCAGCAGTTATTCCGGGCAAGAAGCTTTCTTT. Protein: CASSYSGQEAFF.

The rearrangement joins TRBV12-3 or TRBV12-4 to TRBJ1-1; D perhaps matches TRBD1 (6 bases). V was pared by 5 bases and J by 10 bases, with 23 bases between. This CDR3 has 15 residues. The CDR3 protein is CASSPPEGGLGGAFF. The CDR3 DNA reads TGTGCCAGCAGTCCCCCAGAAGGGGGGCTTGGCGGAGCTTTCTTT.

This clonotype was counted between two and nine times. The rearrangement links TRBV2 to TRBJ2-1; 9 positions agree with TRBD2. The CDR3 extends over 13 amino acids. V lost 5 bases to trimming and J lost 8 bases; unmatched junction nucleotides: 4. Germline V gives CDR1 SNHLY, CDR2 FYNNEI. The CDR3 coding sequence is TGTGCCAGCAGTCGCGGGGGGGAGGATGAGCAGTTCTTC. Encoded protein: CASSRGGEDEQFF.

This clonotype was seen only a few times. This chain links TRBV14 with TRBJ1-2; D is uncertain. V gave up 0 bases and J gave up 1 base, with 3 bases separating them. The CDR3 runs to 13 residues. CDR1 and CDR2 from the germline V gene are SGHDN and FVKESK. Written as DNA, the CDR3 is TGTGCCAGCAGCCAAGAATTTAACTATGGCTACACCTTC. It codes for CASSQEFNYGYTF.

This clonotype was seen a single time. The chain has TRBV20-1 and TRBJ1-4; unclear D gene. This CDR3 spans 16 amino acids. Germline V gives CDR1 DFQATT, CDR2 SNEGSKA (reference sequence). V lost 1 base and J lost 8, with 20 bases in between. CDR3: CSARVYSWQEEEKLFF. The CDR3 region has the DNA TGCAGTGCTAGAGTATATTCTTGGCAGGAAGAAGAAAAACTGTTTTTT.

This clonotype occurred many times. The chain has TRBV7-9 and TRBJ1-1; 9 bases are shared with TRBD1. Germline CDR1 and CDR2: SEHNR and FQNEAQ (reference sequence). CDR3 length equals 17 residues. V shed 1 base and J 1 base; nucleotides not matched to a gene: 7. CDR3 sequence (DNA): TGTGCCAGCAGCTTAGTTCCCGGACAGGGGTGGAACACTGAAGCTTTCTTT. Translated: CASSLVPGQGWNTEAFF.

This chain connects TRBV27 to TRBJ1-2; TRBD1 might be the D (5 bases). Germline V gene data show CDR1 as MNHEY and CDR2 as SMNVEV (reference sequence). The CDR3 runs 14 residues. The V end lost 2 bases, the J end lost 5 bases, and 12 bases lay between the germline ends. The CDR3 sequence: CASSLGTPAYGYTF. Written as DNA, the CDR3 is TGTGCCAGCAGTTTAGGGACGCCCGCATATGGCTACACCTTC.

This clonotype was found a few times. CDR3 amino acids: CASSYKPKGFDSPLHF. CDR3 nucleotide sequence: TGTGCCAGCAGTTACAAACCCAAGGGGTTTGATTCACCCCTCCACTTT. J is TRBJ1-6 and V is TRBV6-6; possibly TRBD1 for D (5 bases). Trimming stripped 2 bases from V and 8 bases from J, with 16 bases between. CDR1 and CDR2 from the germline V gene are MNHNY and SVGAGI (reference sequence). The CDR3 spans 16 residues.

J is TRBJ2-1 and V is TRBV6-2 or TRBV6-3; D remains ambiguous. There are 15 residues in the CDR3. Trimming shortened V by 8 bases and J by 1 base, and 15 bases separated the two germline ends. Germline V gene lookup returns CDR1 MNHEY and CDR2 SVGEGT. The DNA for the CDR3 is TGTGCCAGCCATACTGCTCGCTATTCCTACAATGAGCAGTTCTTC. Protein: CASHTARYSYNEQFF.